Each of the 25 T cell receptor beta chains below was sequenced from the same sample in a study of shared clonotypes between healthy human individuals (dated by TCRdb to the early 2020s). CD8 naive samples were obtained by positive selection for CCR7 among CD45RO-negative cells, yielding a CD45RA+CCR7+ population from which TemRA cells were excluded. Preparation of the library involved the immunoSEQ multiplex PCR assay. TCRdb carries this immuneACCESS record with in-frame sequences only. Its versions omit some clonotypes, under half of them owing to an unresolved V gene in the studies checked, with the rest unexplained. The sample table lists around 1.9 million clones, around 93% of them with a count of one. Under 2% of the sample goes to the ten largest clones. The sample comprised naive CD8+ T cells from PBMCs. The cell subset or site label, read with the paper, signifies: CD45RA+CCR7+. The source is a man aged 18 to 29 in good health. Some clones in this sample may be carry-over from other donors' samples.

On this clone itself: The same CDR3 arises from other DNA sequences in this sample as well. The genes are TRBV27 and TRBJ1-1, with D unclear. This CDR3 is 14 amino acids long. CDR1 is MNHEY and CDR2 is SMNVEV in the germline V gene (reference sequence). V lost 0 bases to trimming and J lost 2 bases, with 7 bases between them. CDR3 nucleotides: TGTGCCAGCAGTTTATCGAGAGGTAACACTGAAGCTTTCTTT. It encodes CASSLSRGNTEAFF.

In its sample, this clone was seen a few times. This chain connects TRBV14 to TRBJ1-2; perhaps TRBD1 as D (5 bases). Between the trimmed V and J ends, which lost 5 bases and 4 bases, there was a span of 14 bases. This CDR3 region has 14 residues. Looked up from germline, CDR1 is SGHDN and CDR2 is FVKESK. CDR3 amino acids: CASSVGLGTYGYTF. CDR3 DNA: TGTGCCAGCAGCGTTGGATTGGGGACCTATGGCTACACCTTC.

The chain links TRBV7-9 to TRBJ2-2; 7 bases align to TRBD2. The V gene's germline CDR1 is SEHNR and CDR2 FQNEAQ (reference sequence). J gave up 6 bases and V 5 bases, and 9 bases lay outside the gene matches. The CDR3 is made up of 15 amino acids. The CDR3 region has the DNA TGTGCCAGCAGCCAGGTGGGCGGGAGCCCCGGGGAGCTGTTTTTT. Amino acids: CASSQVGGSPGELFF.

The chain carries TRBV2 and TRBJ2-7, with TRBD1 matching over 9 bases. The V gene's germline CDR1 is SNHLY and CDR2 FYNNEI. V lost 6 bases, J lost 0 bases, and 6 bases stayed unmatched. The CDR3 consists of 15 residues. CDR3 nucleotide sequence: TGTGCCAGCAGGGAGGGACAGGGAAGCTCCTACGAGCAGTACTTC. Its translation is CASREGQGSSYEQYF.

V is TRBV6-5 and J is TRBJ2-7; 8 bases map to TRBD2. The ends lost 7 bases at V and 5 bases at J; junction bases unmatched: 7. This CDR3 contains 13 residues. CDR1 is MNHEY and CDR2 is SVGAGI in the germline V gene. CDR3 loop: CASTTGGGNEQYF. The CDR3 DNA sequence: TGTGCCAGCACCACGGGGGGGGGTAACGAGCAGTACTTC.

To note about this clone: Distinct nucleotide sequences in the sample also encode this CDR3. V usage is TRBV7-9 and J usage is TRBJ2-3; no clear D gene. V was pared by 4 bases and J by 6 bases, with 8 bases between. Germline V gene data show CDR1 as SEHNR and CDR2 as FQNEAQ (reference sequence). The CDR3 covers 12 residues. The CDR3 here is CASSYPTDTQYF. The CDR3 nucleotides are TGTGCCAGCAGCTACCCGACGGATACGCAGTATTTT.

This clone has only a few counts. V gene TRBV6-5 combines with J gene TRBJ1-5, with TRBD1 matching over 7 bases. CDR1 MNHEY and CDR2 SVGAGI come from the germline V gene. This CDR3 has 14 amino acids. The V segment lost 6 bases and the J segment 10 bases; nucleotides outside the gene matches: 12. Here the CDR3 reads CASSPGTDPLPQHF. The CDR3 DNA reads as TGTGCCAGCAGCCCTGGGACAGATCCCCTACCCCAGCATTTT.

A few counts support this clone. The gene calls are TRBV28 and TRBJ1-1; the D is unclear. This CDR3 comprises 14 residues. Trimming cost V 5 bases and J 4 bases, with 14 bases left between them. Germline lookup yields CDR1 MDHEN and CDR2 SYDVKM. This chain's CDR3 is CASSGRDSGTEAFF. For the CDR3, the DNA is TGTGCCAGCAGTGGGCGAGATTCGGGCACTGAAGCTTTCTTT.

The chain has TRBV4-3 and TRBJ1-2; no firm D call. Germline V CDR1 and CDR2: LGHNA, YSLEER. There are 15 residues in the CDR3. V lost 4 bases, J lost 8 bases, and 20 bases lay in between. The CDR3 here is CASSPNTPHTRGYTF. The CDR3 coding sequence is TGCGCCAGCAGCCCCAACACGCCCCATACCCGGGGCTACACCTTC.

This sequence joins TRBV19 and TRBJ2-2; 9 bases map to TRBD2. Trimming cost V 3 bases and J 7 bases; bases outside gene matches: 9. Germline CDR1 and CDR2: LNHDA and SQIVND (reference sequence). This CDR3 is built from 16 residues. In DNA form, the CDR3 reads TGTGCCAGTAGTATCCGGGCGGGAGGGCCCGACGGGGAGCTGTTTTTT. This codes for CASSIRAGGPDGELFF. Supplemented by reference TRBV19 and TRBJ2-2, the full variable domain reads DGGITQSPKYLFRKEGQNVTLSCEQNLNHDAMYWYRQDPGQGLRLIYYSQIVNDFQKGDIAEGYSVSREKKESFPLTVTSAQKNPTAFYLCASSIRAGGPDGELFFGEGSRLTVL.

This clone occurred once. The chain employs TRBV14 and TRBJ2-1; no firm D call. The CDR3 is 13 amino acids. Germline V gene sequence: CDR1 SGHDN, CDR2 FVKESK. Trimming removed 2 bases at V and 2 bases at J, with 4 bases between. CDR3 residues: CASSQTAYNEQFF. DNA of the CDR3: TGTGCCAGCAGCCAAACAGCCTACAATGAGCAGTTCTTC.

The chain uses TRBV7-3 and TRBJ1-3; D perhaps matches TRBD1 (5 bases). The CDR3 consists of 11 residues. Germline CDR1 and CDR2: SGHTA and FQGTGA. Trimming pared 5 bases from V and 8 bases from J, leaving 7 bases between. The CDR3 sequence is CASSLGDTIYF. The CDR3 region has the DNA TGTGCCAGCAGCCTGGGGGACACCATATATTTT.

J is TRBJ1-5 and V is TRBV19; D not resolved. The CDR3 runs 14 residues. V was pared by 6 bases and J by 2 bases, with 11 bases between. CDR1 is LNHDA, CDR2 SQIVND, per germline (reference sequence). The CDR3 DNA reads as TGTGCCAGTAGGATCGCCGGGGGCAATCAGCCCCAGCATTTT. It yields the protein CASRIAGGNQPQHF.

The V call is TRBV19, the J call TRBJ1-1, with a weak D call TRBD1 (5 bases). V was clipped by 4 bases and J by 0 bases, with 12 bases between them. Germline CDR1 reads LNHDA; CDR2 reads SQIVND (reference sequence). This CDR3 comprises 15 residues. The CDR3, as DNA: TGTGCCAGTAGTACCCAAGGGGCGCTGAACACTGAAGCTTTCTTT. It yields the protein CASSTQGALNTEAFF.

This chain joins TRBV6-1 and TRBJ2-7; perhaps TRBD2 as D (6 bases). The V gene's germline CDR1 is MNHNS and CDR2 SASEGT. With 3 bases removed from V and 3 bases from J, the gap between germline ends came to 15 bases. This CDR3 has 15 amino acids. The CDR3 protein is CASSEGGLRGYEQYF. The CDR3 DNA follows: TGTGCCAGCAGTGAGGGGGGACTTAGGGGCTACGAGCAGTACTTC.

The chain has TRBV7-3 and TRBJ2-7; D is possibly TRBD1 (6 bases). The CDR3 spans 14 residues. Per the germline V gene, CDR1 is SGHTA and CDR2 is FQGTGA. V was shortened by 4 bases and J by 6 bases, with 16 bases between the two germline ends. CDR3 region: CASSSPGHQPEQYF. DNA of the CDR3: TGTGCCAGCAGCTCTCCGGGACACCAGCCCGAGCAGTACTTC.

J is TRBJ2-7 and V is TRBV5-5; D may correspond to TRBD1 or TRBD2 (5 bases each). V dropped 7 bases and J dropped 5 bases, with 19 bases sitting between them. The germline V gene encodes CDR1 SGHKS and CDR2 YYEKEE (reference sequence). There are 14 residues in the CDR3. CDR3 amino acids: CASGTLFASDEQYF. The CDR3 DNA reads TGTGCCAGCGGGACCCTTTTTGCTAGTGACGAGCAGTACTTC.

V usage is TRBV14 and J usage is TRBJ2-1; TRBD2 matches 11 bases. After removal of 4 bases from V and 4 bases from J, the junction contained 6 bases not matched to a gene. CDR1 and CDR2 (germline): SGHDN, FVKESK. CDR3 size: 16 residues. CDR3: CASSPYGTSGYNEQFF. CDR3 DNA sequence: TGTGCCAGCAGCCCTTATGGGACTAGCGGATACAATGAGCAGTTCTTC.

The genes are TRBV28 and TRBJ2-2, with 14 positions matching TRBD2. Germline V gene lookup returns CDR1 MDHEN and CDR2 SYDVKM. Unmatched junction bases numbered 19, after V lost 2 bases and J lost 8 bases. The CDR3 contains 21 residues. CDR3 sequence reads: CASSLESAGTSGSPPRGELFF. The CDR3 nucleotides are TGTGCCAGCAGTTTAGAGTCCGCAGGGACTAGCGGGAGTCCTCCTAGAGGGGAGCTGTTTTTT.

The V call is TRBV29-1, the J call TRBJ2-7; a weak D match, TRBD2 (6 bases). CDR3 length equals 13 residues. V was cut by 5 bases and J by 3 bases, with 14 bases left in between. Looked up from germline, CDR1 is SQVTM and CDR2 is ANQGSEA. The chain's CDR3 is CSVYGSSLYEQYF. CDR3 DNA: TGCAGCGTTTACGGGAGTTCACTCTACGAGCAGTACTTC.

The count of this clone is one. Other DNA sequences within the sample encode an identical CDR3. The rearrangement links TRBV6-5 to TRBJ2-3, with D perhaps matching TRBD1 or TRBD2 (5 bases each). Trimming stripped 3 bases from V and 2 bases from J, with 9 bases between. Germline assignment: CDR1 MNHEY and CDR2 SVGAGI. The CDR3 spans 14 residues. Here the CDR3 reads CASSYKGTTDTQYF. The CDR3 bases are TGTGCCAGCAGTTATAAGGGGACCACAGATACGCAGTATTTT.

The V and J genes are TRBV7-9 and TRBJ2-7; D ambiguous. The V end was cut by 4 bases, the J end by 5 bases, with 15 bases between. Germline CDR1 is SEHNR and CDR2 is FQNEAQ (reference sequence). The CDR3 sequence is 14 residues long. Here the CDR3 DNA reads TGTGCCAGCAGCTCCATGGGTGGCAGGAACGAGCAGTACTTC. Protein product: CASSSMGGRNEQYF.

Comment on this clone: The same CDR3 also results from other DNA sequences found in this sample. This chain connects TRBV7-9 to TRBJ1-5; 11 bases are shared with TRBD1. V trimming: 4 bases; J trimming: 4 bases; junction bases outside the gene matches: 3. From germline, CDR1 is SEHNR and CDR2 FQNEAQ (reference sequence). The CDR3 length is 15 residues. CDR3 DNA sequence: TGTGCCAGCAGCTGGGGACAGGGGGGGAATCAGCCCCAGCATTTT. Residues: CASSWGQGGNQPQHF.

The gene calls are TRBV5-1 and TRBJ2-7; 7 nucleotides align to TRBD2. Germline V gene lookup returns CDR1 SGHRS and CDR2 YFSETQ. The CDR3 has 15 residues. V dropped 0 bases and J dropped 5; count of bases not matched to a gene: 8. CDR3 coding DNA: TGCGCCAGCAGCTTGGAAACTAGCGAGAAGGACGAGCAGTACTTC. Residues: CASSLETSEKDEQYF.

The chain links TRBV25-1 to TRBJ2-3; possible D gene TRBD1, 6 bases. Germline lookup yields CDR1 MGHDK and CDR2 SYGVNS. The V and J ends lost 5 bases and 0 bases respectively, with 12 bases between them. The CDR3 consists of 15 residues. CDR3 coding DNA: TGTGCCAGCAGTCTGGGGGCGGTTAGCACAGATACGCAGTATTTT. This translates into CASSLGAVSTDTQYF.